The 6 T cell receptor beta chains below come from one sample, sequenced in a study of CD8 T cells in Susac syndrome. Reverse transcription used about 0.45 to 1 ug RNA and random hexamers. TCRdb reanalysed the immunoSEQ multiplex PCR reads using MiXCR and keeps one entry per CDR3 protein. The repertoire includes under 200,000 distinct CDR3 sequences, about 91% of them detected once, and approximately 0.09% sits in the top ten. The specimen sequenced was CD4+ T cells from PBMCs. The receptors were sampled from a human donor with Susac syndrome.

The chain recombines TRBV20-1 with TRBJ1-2, with D perhaps TRBD1 (5 bases). Germline V gene data show CDR1 as DFQATT and CDR2 as SNEGSKA (reference sequence). The CDR3 spans 15 residues. V gave up 1 base and J gave up 0 bases, with 12 bases separating them. The CDR3 DNA reads as TGCAGTGCTAGAGGGCAGGGCGCTGCTAACTATGGCTACACCTTC. Its translation: CSARGQGAANYGYTF.

The J gene is TRBJ1-1, the V gene TRBV24-1, with D perhaps matching TRBD1 (6 bases). Between the trimmed V and J ends, which lost 7 bases and 3 bases, there was a span of 23 bases. Germline V CDR1 and CDR2: KGHDR, SFDVKD. The CDR3 loop spans 17 amino acids. The chain's CDR3 is CATRDPERGTEDTEAFF. DNA for the CDR3: TGTGCCACCAGGGACCCCGAGAGGGGGACGGAAGACACTGAAGCTTTCTTT.

J is TRBJ2-3 and V is TRBV6-5, with D hard to call. CDR1 and CDR2 (germline): MNHEY, SVGAGI. Trimming pared 6 bases from V and 5 bases from J, leaving 6 bases between. The CDR3 is made up of 11 amino acids. This chain's CDR3 is CASRSEDTQYF. The CDR3 nucleotides read TGTGCCAGCAGATCCGAAGATACGCAGTATTTT.

The chain uses TRBV20-1 and TRBJ2-2; 8 nucleotides agree with TRBD2. Germline lookup yields CDR1 DFQATT and CDR2 SNEGSKA (reference sequence). The J segment lost 4 bases and the V segment lost 4 bases, leaving 11 bases of the junction unmatched. This CDR3 contains 16 residues. CDR3 sequence: CSAIPSGRILTGELFF. DNA for the CDR3: TGCAGTGCTATTCCTAGCGGGCGTATACTCACCGGGGAGCTGTTTTTT.

V gene TRBV20-1 combines with J gene TRBJ2-5; no firm D call. V was trimmed by 2 bases and J by 5 bases, leaving 3 bases between them. Germline assignment: CDR1 DFQATT and CDR2 SNEGSKA (reference sequence). The CDR3 extends over 10 amino acids. This CDR3 reads CSARIETQYF. The CDR3 DNA follows: TGCAGTGCTAGAATTGAGACCCAGTACTTC.

The V call is TRBV30, the J call TRBJ2-5; 7 nucleotides agree with TRBD1. CDR1 is GTSNPN and CDR2 is SVGIG in the germline V gene (reference sequence). J was trimmed by 3 bases and V by 3 bases; bases with no gene match: 10. This CDR3 comprises 15 residues. The CDR3: CAWSPRDSFKETQYF. In DNA, the CDR3 is TGTGCCTGGAGCCCCCGGGACAGTTTTAAAGAGACCCAGTACTTC.